This is a list of T cell receptor beta chains from one sample in a study of blood T cell repertoires in COVID-19. Method: immunoSEQ multiplex PCR; TCRdb's copy keeps in-frame clones and lacks some. The sample yields 250,000 to 400,000 clones, 85% seen once. Source material: PBMCs or T cells enriched from blood (not recorded which). The receptor source for this set is a woman aged 25 to 39 who had been exposed to COVID-19. The CDR3 runs from the conserved cysteine through the conserved F or W. Each record gives: V gene, D gene, CDR3 protein. D genes are given only for firm matches.

V gene: TRBV30
D gene: TRBD1
CDR3 protein: CASAGQGNNEQFF

V gene: TRBV19
D gene: -
CDR3 protein: CASKKAAGENYGYTF

V gene: TRBV5-1
D gene: TRBD2
CDR3 protein: CASSLKIGGQETQYF

V gene: TRBV5-6
D gene: TRBD1
CDR3 protein: CASSFWDRDTEAFF

V gene: TRBV7-9
D gene: TRBD1
CDR3 protein: CASSSRQGTSYNEQFF

V gene: TRBV9
D gene: -
CDR3 protein: CASSVSAVDTQYF

V gene: TRBV9
D gene: -
CDR3 protein: CASSLAAPPDEQFF

V gene: TRBV6-6
D gene: -
CDR3 protein: CASSYGGGGSYEQYF

V gene: TRBV2
D gene: TRBD2
CDR3 protein: CASSVNSGIYNEQFF

V gene: TRBV6-1
D gene: -
CDR3 protein: CASSEQGAIREQYF

V gene: TRBV6-4
D gene: -
CDR3 protein: CASSGRGRIWNTEAFF

V gene: TRBV28
D gene: -
CDR3 protein: CASSLRGVSSYEQYF

V gene: TRBV6-2/TRBV6-3
D gene: -
CDR3 protein: CASSPTRVAYEQFF

V gene: TRBV19
D gene: TRBD1
CDR3 protein: CASSITRDRGEPQHF

V gene: TRBV6-5
D gene: TRBD2
CDR3 protein: CASSYRLAGDPELFF

V gene: TRBV21-1
D gene: -
CDR3 protein: CASSKPGYSNQPQHF

V gene: TRBV7-9
D gene: TRBD1
CDR3 protein: CASSLALAGGETQYF

V gene: TRBV5-1
D gene: -
CDR3 protein: CASSISGGGNQPQHF

V gene: TRBV6-4
D gene: -
CDR3 protein: CASSDMAGESTDTQYF

V gene: TRBV4-3
D gene: -
CDR3 protein: CASSQDQGVEQFF

V gene: TRBV18
D gene: TRBD1
CDR3 protein: CASSDRERYEQYF

V gene: TRBV19
D gene: TRBD1
CDR3 protein: CASRGRGSTDTQYF

V gene: TRBV30
D gene: TRBD2
CDR3 protein: CAWITGGSSGRAAEQYF

V gene: TRBV19
D gene: -
CDR3 protein: CASTSPGSGYGYTF

V gene: TRBV9
D gene: -
CDR3 protein: CASSVGQRGLRSNEKLFF

V gene: TRBV10-1
D gene: TRBD2
CDR3 protein: CASSPGLAGALKVGELFF

V gene: TRBV27
D gene: TRBD2
CDR3 protein: CASMISGMSYEQYF

V gene: TRBV7-9
D gene: -
CDR3 protein: CASSLARLDEQYF

V gene: TRBV5-1
D gene: TRBD1
CDR3 protein: CASSLTGDQPQHF

V gene: TRBV5-6
D gene: TRBD1
CDR3 protein: CASSSGGIDYGYTF

V gene: TRBV19
D gene: -
CDR3 protein: CASNGNTEAFF

V gene: TRBV29-1
D gene: -
CDR3 protein: CSAQLAGPPLHF

V gene: TRBV12-2
D gene: -
CDR3 protein: CASRFPLKRDRVFEKLFF

V gene: TRBV28
D gene: TRBD1
CDR3 protein: CASSLQQGAGQPQHF

V gene: TRBV29-1
D gene: -
CDR3 protein: CSVAARVEADYEQYF

V gene: TRBV6-5
D gene: TRBD1
CDR3 protein: CASRAPGQGVHEQYF

V gene: TRBV7-6
D gene: -
CDR3 protein: CASSLAGAQGNTIYF

V gene: TRBV10-2
D gene: -
CDR3 protein: CASSDIAAFTDTQYF

V gene: TRBV6-2/TRBV6-3
D gene: TRBD1
CDR3 protein: CASSKMTGYTGVYGYTF